This TCR beta chain was sequenced during a study of T cells in placental villitis. Background on the whole study: To test an allograft-versus-infection hypothesis, the study compared placental TCR-beta repertoires across three groups: villitis of unknown etiology, unaffected controls matched for gestational age, and infectious villitis.

Study-level results and caveats: Sequencing bulk tissue made it impossible to distinguish helper, regulatory or cytotoxic T cells or to tell maternal from fetal T cells, and the approach excluded gamma-delta receptors. Small amounts of decidua were contained in the paraffin blocks, so some of the captured T cells, especially in controls, may have been decidual rather than villous infiltrates. CMV-specific clone frequencies were higher in infectious CMV cases than in villitis of unknown etiology (approximately 0.01 vs 0.00094), which did not differ from controls.

The study included five infectious villitis placentae (four with confirmed cytomegalovirus and one with Toxoplasma gondii), and these placentae were not matched to the other groups. The mothers in the infectious villitis group were younger, had smaller fetuses, and delivered preterm or had intrauterine demise in two cases. After delivery, the placentae were collected and evaluated both grossly and histologically, and only then was archival tissue selected. Five 10-micron scrolls were cut from each FFPE block, and DNA was isolated using the AllPrep DNA/RNA FFPE Tissue kit. DNA concentration and purity were checked by NanoDrop, and RNA quality was assessed on a Bioanalyzer. Reading from cysteine to valine, the CDR3 counts 12 amino acids. Only the CDR3 DNA stays, 36 bases, in frame from base 1. The germline ends are 6 bases apart after V is trimmed by 6 bases and J by 0 bases. CDR1 SNHLY and CDR2 FYNNEI were looked up in the germline V gene.

This clone appeared a few times. Its target antigen remains unknown. Base qualities are missing; no much larger clone stands one base away. TCR-beta CDR3 regions were amplified from genomic DNA with the immunoSEQ v4 bias-controlled multiplex PCR assay, run blinded to group allocation. To estimate the quantities of nucleated cells and T cells in each sample, reference gene primers were included together with the TCR-beta primers. Sequencing of the libraries was performed on an Illumina MiSeq with a 100-cycle paired-end protocol. In the paper's pipeline: Diversity and richness were calculated in immunoSEQ Analyzer software, with richness determined by iChao1 and clonality derived from Pielou evenness and Shannon diversity (0-1, with higher values meaning less diverse). CDR3 amino acid sequences together with V/J genes were queried against VDJdb for CMV, EBV and influenza A specificities, with confidence 3 and substitution 2 applied. The Morisita-Horn index was used to assess how much TCR-beta amino acid clonotypes overlapped between the villitis of unknown etiology, infectious villitis and control repertoires. TCRdb obtained this table from immuneACCESS and retained in-frame rearrangements with V and J assigned. These tables miss some clones; where compared with another copy, unresolved V genes account for less than half of the shortfall, and the remainder is unexplained. Clone size and the V and J calls come from that table; the DNA yielded D and trimming. The sample table shows 3,000 to 4,000 clones, and more than 60% are seen once. The ten largest clonotypes hold roughly a sixth of the sample.

Sequenced sample: placental tissue containing maternal and fetal cells. The sequence is built from TRBV2 and TRBJ2-7; the D gene is tentatively TRBD1 or TRBD2, each matching 5 bases. This clonotype was sampled from a human patient with infectious villitis; the placental T cells may come from both mother and fetus. The CDR3 amino acid sequence is: CASSGASYEQYV. The base sequence is TGTGCCAGCAGCGGGGCCTCCTACGAGCAGTACGTC.